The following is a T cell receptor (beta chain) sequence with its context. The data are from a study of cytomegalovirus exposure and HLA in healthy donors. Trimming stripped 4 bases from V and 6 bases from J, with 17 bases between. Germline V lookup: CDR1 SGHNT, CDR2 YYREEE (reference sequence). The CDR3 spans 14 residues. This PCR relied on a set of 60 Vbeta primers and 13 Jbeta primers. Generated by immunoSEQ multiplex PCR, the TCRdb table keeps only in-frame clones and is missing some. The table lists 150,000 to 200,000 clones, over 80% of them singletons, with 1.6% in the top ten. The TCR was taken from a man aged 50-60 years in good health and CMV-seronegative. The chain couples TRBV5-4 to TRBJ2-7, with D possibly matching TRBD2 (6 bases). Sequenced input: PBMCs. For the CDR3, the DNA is TGTGCCAGCAGCCACCGGGACTCAAAAACCGAGCAGTACTTC. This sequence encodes CASSHRDSKTEQYF. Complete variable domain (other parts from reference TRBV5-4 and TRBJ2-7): ETGVTQSPTHLIKTRGQQVTLRCSSQSGHNTVSWYQQALGQGPQFIFQYYREEENGRGNFPPRFSGLQFPNYSSELNVNALELDDSALYLCASSHRDSKTEQYFGPGTRLTVT.